The clone carrying this T cell receptor (beta chain) was counted once. As processed by the authors: Estimation of nucleated cell counts relied on the amplification of reference gene primers. Repertoires were generated with immunoSEQ multiplex PCR, while TCRdb's copy carries only in-frame clones and drops some. That table furnishes V, J and clone size, whereas the DNA furnished D and trimming. The sample comprises about 220,000 clones, over 80% of which are singletons, and about 5% rests with the top ten. The entry originates in a study of blood T cell repertoires in COVID-19. In the study overall: The United States, Italy and Spain supplied acute and convalescent COVID-19 samples. The analysed material was cDNA or gDNA that came from T cells, B-cell-depleted T cells, or PBMCs.

The material sequenced was peripheral blood. The receptor comes from a human donor in a cohort sampled during active COVID-19.

The CDR3 spells CASSAGQRNTEAFF. The CDR3 DNA reads TGTGCCAGCAGCGCCGGACAGAGGAACACTGAAGCTTTCTTT. The rearrangement uses TRBV9 and TRBJ1-1; TRBD1 is a possible D gene (6 bases). The CDR3 covers 14 residues. Germline V gives CDR1 SGDLS, CDR2 YYNGEE. Trimming cost V 3 bases and J 1 base, with 10 bases left between them.